The table lists the clone carrying this T cell receptor beta chain with a few counts. The antigen is not known. Generated by immunoSEQ multiplex PCR, the TCRdb table keeps only in-frame clones and is missing some. The sample records 200,000 to 250,000 clones, over 80% being singletons. The sample comes from a study of cytomegalovirus exposure and HLA in healthy donors. Study observations and caveats: It was found in a later analysis that first-cohort TCR clusters tended to co-occur in the roughly 120 validation repertoires. Cytomegalovirus association was assigned to about 150 TCR beta chains.

The junction had 4 bases not matched to a gene; V was cut back by 4 bases and J by 6 bases. The CDR3 spans 12 residues. The germline V gene encodes CDR1 SGHRS and CDR2 YFSETQ. The sample was PBMCs. The sequence derives from a woman in her 30s in good health and CMV-seropositive. The chain has TRBV5-1 and TRBJ2-7, with 7 bases that match TRBD1. The chain's CDR3 is CASSHQGVEQYF. The CDR3 nucleotides are TGCGCCAGCAGCCATCAGGGGGTCGAGCAGTACTTC.